This TCR beta chain was identified in a study of cytomegalovirus exposure and HLA in healthy donors (dated by TCRdb to 2016 to 2017). Broadly, across the study: In an earlier analysis of 587 of the donors, approximately 260 Gb of sequence data and 90 million to 120 million unique TCR beta sequences from roughly 190 million T cells were reported. Approximately 300 gigabases of sequencing data and approximately 92 million unique TCR sequences made up an early release that covered several hundred HLA-typed donors. The genetic ancestry cluster associated with self-reported Caucasian donors included around four fifths of the roughly 400 genotyped donors. The study aimed to test whether signatures of past pathogen exposure could be identified by cataloging public T cell receptors. The T cell repertoires of some 670 subjects were profiled by immunosequencing and related to cytomegalovirus serostatus. Besides the first cohort of hundreds of subjects, a separate validation cohort made up of some 110 different subjects was used. The study combined high-throughput TCR immunosequencing, statistical association of individual TCRs with disease status, and machine learning to predict cytomegalovirus infection status. In a later analysis, previously published TCR beta repertoires from about 670 donors were re-analyzed and high-resolution HLA genotyping was added so that TCR occurrence patterns could be studied. Rather than drawing on any new phenotypic data, the later analysis identified candidate immune exposures from TCR beta sequences and the way those sequences occurred across donors. In an earlier analysis of 500 to 650 of the donors, high-throughput TCR beta sequencing was used to judge whether each TCR beta V gene segment behaved as functional or pseudogenic. Donor age, sex, ethnicity and CMV serostatus were collected together with the repertoire data. Genome-wide SNP genotypes for about 65% of the 666 donors were used in a later genetic analysis, which treated that subset as a discovery cohort. All discovery cohort repertoires had been generated using a single sequencing platform. HLA typing included class I and class II loci at four-digit resolution. The number of typed donors differed by locus: roughly 620-640 for A, B, C, DRB1 and DQB1; 522 for DQA1; approximately 600 for DPA1; and roughly 470 for DPB1. Roughly 5 DR-DQ haplotypes were handled as single units for association and clustering because linkage in the cohort was strong. On average, over 200,000 unique TCR beta nucleotide sequences were sequenced per donor among some 430 genotyped donors of the cohort, with 15% to 20% of those sequences being non-productive. What the study reported, not specific to this receptor: In an earlier analysis of a few hundred of the donors, most TCR beta V segments were observed in productive rearrangements about 87% or about 30% of the time, broadly matching IMGT annotations. The classifier was reported to diagnose cytomegalovirus status with high specificity and sensitivity in both the original cohort and the validation cohort. Across donors, most TCR sequences were observed very rarely, whereas some public TCRs were present in many individuals. According to a later analysis, parvovirus B19, influenza, CMV and Epstein-Barr virus appeared linked to several top co-occurrence clusters. A later genetic analysis associated a missense DCLRE1C variant with V-gene and J-gene trimming of TCR beta chains, and an independent cohort replicated the association. Because HLA typing was missing for some donors at each locus, association tests included only the typed subset. Some IMGT-functional V segments, including TRBV6-2 and TRBV6-3, could not be told apart with the 87-base-pair reads, so those segments were excluded. When HLA alleles, especially DR and DQ, strongly co-occurred, attributing TCR associations to individual alleles was difficult. Compared with equally common non-associated chains, HLA-associated TCR beta chains in a later analysis were more clonally expanded and had lower generation probabilities. Three of the identified cytomegalovirus-associated TCR beta chains were confirmed in vitro to be specific for cytomegalovirus antigens. The earlier analysis of about 600 of the donors excluded roughly 17 rarely observed V segments, including chromosome 9 orphons, because counts were too low. A later analysis found that TCR association rates varied across HLA loci, with DRB1 alleles showing the most associated TCRs and HLA-C alleles the fewest. The authors suggested that the approach could potentially be extended to other disease states and immunological phenotypes. The study listed 164 TCR beta chains as associated with cytomegalovirus. According to a later genetic analysis, donors in an Asian-associated ancestry cluster had fewer N-insertions in productive TCRs than the approximately 710-donor mean. A further reported finding was that TCR beta sequences accurately predicted the HLA-A and HLA-B alleles for most subjects in the first cohort. Sequencing depth was assumed to be roughly uniform across donors in the presence/absence analyses, though that assumption may not hold. Immune exposure information for the cohort was limited to CMV serostatus. This cohort had only TCR beta chains sequenced, and the lack of alpha or paired-chain data limited which features could be detected. Linkage disequilibrium might explain the correlated functional status among segregating V segments, but an unknown experimental factor could not be ruled out. In a later analysis, 15,000 to 20,000 TCR beta sequences were associated with specific HLA alleles at a false discovery rate of 0.05. In a later analysis, most CMV-associated TCR beta chains were found to appear HLA-restricted, with HLA associations seemingly driven largely by CMV exposure. The sequencing pipeline was judged likely to have produced a cluster of highly shared sequence variants as a technical artifact.

Details on this clone: Its antigen target is currently unknown. Base quality data are lacking; no much larger clone is found one base away.

The library was made by the immunoSEQ multiplex PCR assay. A mixture of 60 forward primers for TCR Vbeta segments and 13 reverse primers for TCR Jbeta segments was used in the multiplex PCR. The CDR3 region of rearranged TCR beta genes was amplified from genomic DNA by a multiplex PCR assay. On the Illumina HiSeq System, the amplified TCR beta libraries were sequenced as 87-base-pair reads. The authors' pipeline ran thus. A later analysis counted approximately 84 million unique TCR beta chains across the 600 to 850 repertoires, and 10 million to 12 million of these chains were shared by at least two donors. A nearest-neighbor algorithm error-corrected the raw reads and collapsed the reads into unique sequences, merging closely related sequences to remove PCR and sequencing errors. CDR3 sequences were aligned to IMGT reference sequences to assign V, D and J gene segments. Each retained sequence needed at least a six-nucleotide match to both a V gene segment and a J gene segment. A rearrangement counted as productive if the CDR3 had no stop codons and remained in frame with V and J, and every other rearrangement counted as non-productive. Following IMGT convention, CDR3 was defined as the stretch from the second conserved V-encoded cysteine up to the conserved J-encoded phenylalanine. Sequences without an unambiguous match to a single V gene segment were excluded from the earlier analysis of over 500 of the donors. An earlier analysis of some 610 of the donors called V segments functional above 56.7% productive rearrangements and segregating when the between-donor standard deviation exceeded 5%. A statistical classification framework was built for diagnosing cytomegalovirus status from the catalog of TCR beta chain sequences. V and J gene assignment, in a later analysis, came from comparing TCR nucleotide sequences with IMGT/GENE-DB human TR gene sequences. A later analysis assigned CDR3 sequences and most-parsimonious VDJ recombination scenarios with the TCRdist pipeline. In a later analysis, every TCR beta chain was defined by the combination of its CDR3 amino acid sequence and its V-gene family, and reads without a unique V-gene family were dropped. In a later analysis, fewer than 600 highly shared, low-generation-probability nucleotide sequences were removed to address suspected cross-contamination and a sequencing artifact. In a later analysis, a clonal expansion index for each public chain was calculated from normalized within-repertoire ranks of inferred template counts. A later analysis computed generation probabilities with a VDJ recombination model fitted to out-of-frame rearrangements, and checked the results against IGoR. In a later analysis, TCR-TCR, TCR-HLA and TCR-CMV co-occurrence was scored with hypergeometric tests, and a repertoire-size bias correction was applied to TCR pairs. A later analysis estimated false discovery rates by permuting HLA or CMV assignments 20 times. A later analysis grouped co-occurring TCRs with DBSCAN, adding TCRdist sequence similarity when clustering within HLA-allele-positive subsets. Repertoires with fewer than 30,000 or more than 120,000 public chains were left out of co-occurrence clustering, as were roughly five repertoires with anomalous nucleotide sharing. This immuneACCESS table, as held by TCRdb, lists in-frame sequences with V and J called but not all clones. Of the missing ones, under half trace to an unresolved V gene in checked studies; the others have no known cause. From that table come the V and J calls and clone size; the DNA was used to work out D and trimming. For this sample there are about 160,000 clones; roughly four fifths appear just once. The ten most abundant clones make up about 3.8% of the sample.

The CDR3 runs 12 residues from the cysteine to the phenylalanine. Of the read, only the CDR3 DNA is kept; its 36 bases are in frame from base 1. V gives up 0 bases and J gives up 8 bases, and the segment between their germline ends measures 5 bases. CDR1 and CDR2 are read off the germline V gene (reference sequence) as PRHDT and FYEKMQ. The cohort was made up of under 800 healthy bone marrow donors. All cohort members were sampled while nominally healthy, although unrecorded immune exposures were likely present. The donor tested CMV seropositive and was one of the 289 seropositive cohort members. A peripheral blood sample was provided by each donor, and peripheral blood mononuclear cells were used for TCR beta sequencing. The Qiagen DNeasy Blood Extraction Kit was used to extract genomic DNA from the blood cell samples.

The receptor was derived from a middle-aged man in good health and CMV-seropositive. The specimen was PBMCs. This chain joins TRBV13 to TRBJ2-1; TRBD2 is possibly the D segment (5 matching bases). The CDR3 region reads CASSLGGDEQFF. The nucleotides read TGTGCCAGCAGCTTAGGGGGAGATGAGCAGTTCTTC. Beyond the CDR3, the reference TRBV13 and TRBJ2-1 genes provide the residues; the full variable domain reads: AAGVIQSPRHLIKEKRETATLKCYPIPRHDTVYWYQQGPGQDPQFLISFYEKMQSDKGSIPDRFSAQQFSDYHSELNMSSLELGDSALYFCASSLGGDEQFFGPGTRLTVL.